These 9 T cell receptor beta chains originate from one sample sequenced in a study of blood T cell repertoires in COVID-19. Profiling relied on immunoSEQ multiplex PCR, and the TCRdb table lists in-frame clones only, not all of them. The table records about 300,000 clones, about nine tenths of them present only once. Sequencing was performed on PBMCs or T cells enriched from blood (not recorded which). The receptors derive from a man younger than 45 who had recovered from COVID-19.

This sequence joins TRBV24-1 and TRBJ2-1, with unresolved D. V was clipped by 0 bases and J by 9 bases, with 11 bases between them. This CDR3 contains 14 residues. Germline V gives CDR1 KGHDR, CDR2 SFDVKD. The CDR3 reads CATSDLSLRPEQFF. The CDR3 DNA is TGTGCCACCAGTGATTTGAGCCTGCGGCCTGAGCAGTTCTTC.

The chain joins TRBV28 to TRBJ1-1, with 7 bases aligning to TRBD1. J gave up 0 bases and V 6 bases, and 4 bases lay outside the gene matches. Germline CDR1 MDHEN, CDR2 SYDVKM. This CDR3 is 14 amino acids long. In nucleotides, the CDR3 is TGTGCCAGCAGCCGGGACAGTATGAACACTGAAGCTTTCTTT. Protein product: CASSRDSMNTEAFF.

The rearrangement links TRBV18 to TRBJ1-5, with 7 bases identical to TRBD1. V dropped 3 bases and J dropped 3; count of bases not matched to a gene: 5. The length of the CDR3 is 15 residues. CDR1 and CDR2 (germline): KGHSH, LQKENI. The CDR3 protein is CASSPPGQNNQPQHF. The CDR3 DNA reads TGTGCCAGCTCACCTCCGGGACAGAACAATCAGCCCCAGCATTTT.

This chain links TRBV4-1 with TRBJ2-2, with D maybe TRBD1 (5 bases). Germline V gene sequence: CDR1 MGHRA, CDR2 YSYEKL. With 0 bases removed from V and 5 bases from J, the gap between germline ends came to 10 bases. This CDR3 contains 15 residues. The CDR3: CASSQESGWTGELFF. DNA for the CDR3: TGCGCCAGCAGCCAAGAATCAGGGTGGACCGGGGAGCTGTTTTTT.

This rearrangement joins TRBV5-1 to TRBJ1-2, with TRBD1 matching over 11 bases. The V gene end was trimmed by 0 bases and the J gene end by 8 bases; junction bases not matched to a gene: 6. Germline values: CDR1 SGHRS, CDR2 YFSETQ. The CDR3 is 15 residues long. Here the CDR3 DNA reads TGCGCCAGCAGCTTGGGAGGACAGGGGGCGCAAGGCTACACCTTC. Encoded protein: CASSLGGQGAQGYTF.

The chain is built from TRBV28 and TRBJ2-2; D remains unclear. Germline CDR1 MDHEN, CDR2 SYDVKM. The V gene lost 5 bases and the J gene lost 1 base, with 14 bases spanning the gap. This CDR3 is 16 amino acids long. The CDR3 sequence is CASSPPAAGNTGELFF. Written as DNA, the CDR3 is TGTGCCAGCAGTCCCCCGGCCGCAGGGAACACCGGGGAGCTGTTTTTT.

The V and J genes are TRBV27 and TRBJ1-4, with 12 bases matching TRBD1. With 8 bases clipped from V and 10 bases from J, the junction kept 8 bases outside the gene matches. The CDR3 is 14 amino acids. Germline V gene lookup returns CDR1 MNHEY and CDR2 SMNVEV (reference sequence). CDR3 in amino acids: CASGRGTGGSKLFF. As DNA, the CDR3 is TGTGCCAGCGGTAGGGGGACAGGGGGCTCAAAACTGTTTTTT. The full variable domain, with the rest looked up from reference TRBV27 and TRBJ1-4, is EAQVTQNPRYLITVTGKKLTVTCSQNMNHEYMSWYRQDPGLGLRQIYYSMNVEVTDKGDVPEGYKVSRKEKRNFPLILESPSPNQTSLYFCASGRGTGGSKLFFGSGTQLSVL.

This chain uses TRBV30 with TRBJ2-3; 7 nucleotides match TRBD2. Germline V gene sequence: CDR1 GTSNPN, CDR2 SVGIG (reference sequence). Germline trimming cut 0 bases from V and 2 bases from J; bases unmatched to any gene: 11. This CDR3 comprises 17 residues. The CDR3 loop reads CAWSVRAGAPPTDTQYF. CDR3 nucleotides: TGTGCCTGGAGTGTACGGGCGGGAGCCCCCCCCACAGATACGCAGTATTTT.

The rearrangement links TRBV30 to TRBJ1-1; 8 positions agree with TRBD1. The CDR3 runs to 13 residues. Germline V gene data show CDR1 as GTSNPN and CDR2 as SVGIG (reference sequence). The CDR3 nucleotides read TGTGTTGGGTCCAGGGGGCGCTCAACTGAAGCTTTCTTT. It specifies CVGSRGRSTEAFF.